The rows below give T cell receptor beta chains drawn from one sample of a study of shared clonotypes between healthy human individuals. Generated by immunoSEQ multiplex PCR, the TCRdb table keeps only in-frame clones and is missing some. Among a few million clones listed, roughly 95% were seen once. The sample consisted of naive CD4+ T cells sorted from blood. These receptors all come from a man aged 18 to 30 in good health. Each CDR3 is given with its conserved first and last residue.

v_gene,j_gene,CDR3aa
TRBV6-5,TRBJ2-7,CASSYTGLADYEQYF
TRBV25-1,TRBJ2-4,CASSEYRLLGVPKNIQYF
TRBV9,TRBJ1-1,CASSHTGMNTEAFF
TRBV28,TRBJ1-3,CASSLGGASGNTIYF
TRBV5-1,TRBJ2-6,CASSLDREANVLTF
TRBV5-1,TRBJ1-2,CASSPVGPNYGYTF
TRBV29-1,TRBJ2-7,CSVRGWTAYEQYF
TRBV10-3,TRBJ2-3,CAVRRDASDTQYF
TRBV9,TRBJ2-3,CASSVVFTDTQYF
TRBV14,TRBJ1-2,CASSQDGVRTDYGYTF
TRBV18,TRBJ1-6,CASSPGQQGRNSPLHF
TRBV2,TRBJ2-1,CASSDRGGLNNEQFF
TRBV11-2,TRBJ2-7,CASSLTSGGSYEQYF
TRBV11-3,TRBJ2-1,CASSLAGDVGEQFF
TRBV19,TRBJ2-3,CASSMPGGGTDTQYF
TRBV19,TRBJ2-1,CASSFPRDGEQFF
TRBV10-1,TRBJ2-2,CASSGQNGGELFF
TRBV2,TRBJ2-2,CASSSTGGRTGELFF
TRBV10-2,TRBJ2-3,CASSGPTGTSGRTDTQYF
TRBV28,TRBJ2-2,CASRRPTTGELFF
TRBV9,TRBJ1-3,CASSVRGSSGNTIYF
TRBV5-6,TRBJ2-3,CASSLVISGSPTDTQYF
TRBV4-1,TRBJ1-4,CASSQEQGREKLFF
TRBV2,TRBJ2-1,CASSLGLAGINEQFF
TRBV5-6,TRBJ2-4,CASSWNIQYF
TRBV14,TRBJ2-5,CASSRTSGRAIALETQYF
TRBV19,TRBJ1-6,CASSIEGATSPLHF
TRBV6-1,TRBJ2-2,CASSVTGQITGELFF
TRBV5-6,TRBJ2-5,CASSLMGQGGAKETQYF
TRBV2,TRBJ2-6,CASSRVAGANVLTF
TRBV11-2,TRBJ1-5,CASSLIGGGLPQHF
TRBV6-6,TRBJ2-3,CASSYGQGAGGDTQYF
TRBV6-5,TRBJ2-5,CASSYGTQETQYF
TRBV29-1,TRBJ2-7,CSVGDRGMYEQYF
TRBV10-3,TRBJ1-1,CAISESPGTEAFF
TRBV6-4,TRBJ2-3,CASSEQAASTDTQYF